This T cell receptor (beta chain) was observed in a study of blood T cell repertoires in COVID-19. Study as a whole: The cDNA or gDNA used as material had been derived from T cells, B-cell-depleted T cells, or PBMCs.

This CDR3 comprises 14 residues. The germline CDR1 and CDR2 sequences are GTSNPN and SVGIG (reference sequence). Trimming removed 0 bases at V and 4 bases at J, with 12 bases between. Allocation to cohorts depended on clinical history reported by the participants. Recovery among Cohort 3 donors was established by two negative PCRs, clearance, or symptom resolution. In the original analysis: Estimated nucleated cell counts came from reference gene primer amplification. The assay was immunoSEQ multiplex PCR, and TCRdb's table has in-frame clones only and misses some. V, J and clone size are taken as reported in that table, and D and trimming were inferred from the DNA itself. The sample has fewer than 200,000 clones; 70% to 85% are singletons.

Sequencing used PBMCs or T cells enriched from blood (not recorded which). The origin of this receptor is a man aged 45-65 years who had recovered from COVID-19. The J gene is TRBJ2-5, the V gene TRBV30; possible D gene TRBD1, 6 bases. CDR3 amino acids: CAWSVRQGRETQYF. Written as DNA, the CDR3 is TGTGCCTGGAGTGTACGGCAGGGGCGAGAGACCCAGTACTTC. Filled out from reference TRBV30 and TRBJ2-5, the complete variable domain reads SQTIHQWPATLVQPVGSPLSLECTVEGTSNPNLYWYRQAAGRGLQLLFYSVGIGQISSEVPQNLSASRPQDRQFILSSKKLLLSDSGFYLCAWSVRQGRETQYFGPGTRLLVL.